This T cell receptor beta chain was sequenced in a study of a mutant IDH1 vaccine in newly diagnosed glioma. At the level of the study: Investigators started vaccination 4-6 weeks after radiotherapy alone, or with temozolomide cycles. Participants attended visit V12, the safety follow-up, at week 35, and then attended visit V13 at week 47.

This CDR3 is 14 amino acids long. Trimming pared 0 bases from V and 7 bases from J, leaving 10 bases between. Germline V gene data show CDR1 as GTSNPN and CDR2 as SVGIG (reference sequence). Described time point: week 47, end of study. Vaccination used 300 ug of mutant IDH1 20-mer peptide per dose, with topical imiquimod. In the case of this clone: Its antigen is undetermined.

Measured with immunoSEQ multiplex PCR; TCRdb has only the in-frame clones, and not every one. The table includes 30,000 to 40,000 clones, roughly 89% detected once. The receptor's source is a man aged 40-49 years with glioma. The chain joins TRBV30 to TRBJ1-6; D is perhaps TRBD1 (5 bases). Sequenced material: PBMCs, taken from a glioma patient whose treatment included an IDH1 peptide vaccine. CDR3 protein: CAWSVRAGNSPLHF. CDR3 nucleotides: TGTGCCTGGAGTGTACGGGCAGGGAATTCACCCCTCCACTTT.